Listed below are T cell receptor beta chains from one sample, sequenced in a study of blood T cell repertoires in COVID-19. The method was immunoSEQ multiplex PCR; TCRdb's version includes in-frame clones alone and lacks a portion of them. The data hold 90,000 or so clones, with about 90% observed a single time. Source material: peripheral blood. Receptors were obtained from a human donor with active COVID-19. The donor label of this sample is uncertain. CDR3s include the opening cysteine and the closing phenylalanine or tryptophan. D genes are given only for firm matches. Some rows mark clone size as missing; the rest say once, few, many or name a class of expanded clone.

TGTGCCAGCAGCCAAGCGCGGCAGTCTAATGAAAAACTGTTTTTT,CASSQARQSNEKLFF,TRBJ1-4,.,TRBV3-1/TRBV3-2,.
TGCGCCAGCAGCCAAGACTATGTTTTATACTACGAGCAGTACTTC,CASSQDYVLYYEQYF,TRBJ2-7,.,TRBV4-1,.
TGTGCCAGCAGGACGGGACAGGGGGCAACTAATGAAAAACTGTTTTTT,CASRTGQGATNEKLFF,TRBJ1-4,TRBD1,TRBV7-6,.
TGTGCCAGCAGCCCAATCGACAGGGCAACTAATGAAAAACTGTTTTTT,CASSPIDRATNEKLFF,TRBJ1-4,TRBD1,TRBV7-6,.
TGTGCCAGCGGAGAGGTTCTACCCCAAGAGACCCAGTACTTC,CASGEVLPQETQYF,TRBJ2-5,.,TRBV6-5,.
TGTGCCAGCAGCGTTGACCTGACAGGGGAAGGCTACACCTTC,CASSVDLTGEGYTF,TRBJ1-2,TRBD1,TRBV9,once
TGTGCCAGCAGCCTTTATAGCGGGGATCCTAGCACAGATACGCAGTATTTT,CASSLYSGDPSTDTQYF,TRBJ2-3,TRBD2,TRBV7-3,.
TGTGCCAGCAGTTCGGTCCGGGGCGGGGAGTACACCGGGGAGCTGTTTTTT,CASSSVRGGEYTGELFF,TRBJ2-2,.,TRBV6-2/TRBV6-3,.
TGCGCCAGCAGCCCGGAAAGATTAGCGGGGGCGTATACGCAGTATTTT,CASSPERLAGAYTQYF,TRBJ2-3,TRBD2,TRBV4-1,.
TGCAGTGCTAGTGCTTCCCCCTCCTATAATTCACCCCTCCACTTT,CSASASPSYNSPLHF,TRBJ1-6,.,TRBV20-1,.
TGCAGCGGGGACCACAGGGGAAGCCTCTATGGCTACACCTTC,CSGDHRGSLYGYTF,TRBJ1-2,TRBD1,TRBV29-1,.
TGTGCCAGCCAGCGGGGGGGTTCGGAGACCCAGTACTTC,CASQRGGSETQYF,TRBJ2-5,TRBD2,TRBV28,.
TGCGCCAGCAGCGAGGGAGTGAACACTGAAGCTTTCTTT,CASSEGVNTEAFF,TRBJ1-1,.,TRBV5-1,.
TGTGCCAGCAGCCAGGATGGGTCTAGGTTAGGGGCCTCCTACGAGCAGTACTTC,CASSQDGSRLGASYEQYF,TRBJ2-7,.,TRBV5-4,.
TGTGCCAGCAGTGAAGTCTATGGAACGGCGCGGGGGGCGGGTGGCTACACCTTC,CASSEVYGTARGAGGYTF,TRBJ1-2,.,TRBV25-1,.
TGCGCCAGCAGCGTACGGCCTGGCGGGGGAGCCACCGGGGAGCTGTTTTTT,CASSVRPGGGATGELFF,TRBJ2-2,TRBD2,TRBV5-1,.
TGTGCCAGCAGTTTGAGCCTGGGGACAGAAAGTCCTGAGCAGTTCTTC,CASSLSLGTESPEQFF,TRBJ2-1,TRBD1,TRBV6-2/TRBV6-3,.
TGCGCCAGCAGCTTGGGCAGTACTAACTATGGCTACACCTTC,CASSLGSTNYGYTF,TRBJ1-2,.,TRBV5-1,.
TGTGCCAGCAGCTTAGCTAGTTTTACCGAGCAGTACTTC,CASSLASFTEQYF,TRBJ2-7,.,TRBV11-3,.
TGTGCCAGCTCACCCAGCTCGTCAGGGGTTGCTAGTTCACCCCTCCACTTT,CASSPSSSGVASSPLHF,TRBJ1-6,.,TRBV18,.
TGTGCCAGCAGCCACGCAGCGGGGGGACCAGGTGGGACCCAGTACTTC,CASSHAAGGPGGTQYF,TRBJ2-5,TRBD2,TRBV3-1/TRBV3-2,.
TGTGCCAGCAGCTTGGGCGGGGGATCCTACGAGCAGTACTTC,CASSLGGGSYEQYF,TRBJ2-7,TRBD2,TRBV5-6,.
TGTGCCAGCAGCCCGGGAGACCAGCCTAACTATGGCTACACCTTC,CASSPGDQPNYGYTF,TRBJ1-2,.,TRBV7-9,few
TGTGCCAGCAGCTCATCCGGGGGGGCTGGGGGGACCCAGTACTTC,CASSSSGGAGGTQYF,TRBJ2-5,TRBD2,TRBV3-1/TRBV3-2,.
TGTGCCAGCAGCCAACAGGGGGTCGCCCCCACAGATACGCAGTATTTT,CASSQQGVAPTDTQYF,TRBJ2-3,TRBD1,TRBV4-2,.
TGTGCCAGCAGCCAAGATACAGGGGGCTCCTATGGCTACACCTTC,CASSQDTGGSYGYTF,TRBJ1-2,TRBD1,TRBV3-1/TRBV3-2,.